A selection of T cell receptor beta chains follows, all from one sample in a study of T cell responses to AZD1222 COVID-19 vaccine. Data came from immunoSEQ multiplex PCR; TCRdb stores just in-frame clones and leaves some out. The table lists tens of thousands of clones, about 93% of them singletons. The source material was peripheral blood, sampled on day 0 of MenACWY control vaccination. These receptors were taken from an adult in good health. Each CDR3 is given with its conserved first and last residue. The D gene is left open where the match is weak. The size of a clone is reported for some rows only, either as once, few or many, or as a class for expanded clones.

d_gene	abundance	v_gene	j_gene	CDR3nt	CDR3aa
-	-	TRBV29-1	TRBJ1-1	TGCAGCGTTGGGGGGGAAGGCACTGAAGCTTTCTTT	CSVGGEGTEAFF
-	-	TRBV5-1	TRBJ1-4	TGCGCCAGCAGCCTGGCCCCAACTAATGAAAAACTGTTTTTT	CASSLAPTNEKLFF
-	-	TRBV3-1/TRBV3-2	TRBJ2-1	TGTGCCAGCAGCCAGGGGGGAGTAGGCTACAATGAGCAGTTCTTC	CASSQGGVGYNEQFF
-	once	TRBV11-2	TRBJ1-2	TGTGCCAGCAGCCCTGCGGACAACTATGGCTACACCTTC	CASSPADNYGYTF
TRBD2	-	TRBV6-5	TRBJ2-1	TGTGCCAGCAGTTACGGGACTAGCGGTACAAACAATGAGCAGTTCTTC	CASSYGTSGTNNEQFF
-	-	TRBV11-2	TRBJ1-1	TGTGCCAGCAGCTTCGGAGCGAACACTGAAGCTTTCTTT	CASSFGANTEAFF
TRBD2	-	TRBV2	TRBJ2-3	TGTGCCAGCCGGACTAGCCCTGGGGCAGATACGCAGTATTTT	CASRTSPGADTQYF
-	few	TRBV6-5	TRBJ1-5	TGTGCCAGCGTAGAAACCTTCAATGTGCCCCAGCATTTT	CASVETFNVPQHF
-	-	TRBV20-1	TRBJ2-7	TGCAGTGCAAAACTAGGGAACGAGCAGTACTTC	CSAKLGNEQYF
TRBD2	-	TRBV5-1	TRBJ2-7	TGCGCCAGCAGTAGGCGCGCGGGAGAAGGTAGCGAGCAGTACTTC	CASSRRAGEGSEQYF